These 16 T cell receptor beta chains came from one sample sequenced in a study of beta chain features in type 1 diabetes (dated by TCRdb to 2017 to 2018). To prepare the library, the immunoSEQ multiplex PCR assay was applied. The High Capacity cDNA Reverse Transcription Kit was used to reverse transcribe all of the isolated RNA, meaning that expressed TCRB transcripts were what got sequenced. In its TCRdb copy, this immuneACCESS table keeps in-frame sequences only and misses some clones. Where compared with another copy, unresolved V genes explain less than half of these, and the others have no known cause. In this sample the table shows about 360,000 clones, 10% to 15% of which occur a single time. The ten largest clonotypes hold more than 0.015% of the sample. Sequenced: naive CD4+ T cells from blood. Read against the paper, the sample's cell subset or site label means: true naive CD4+ T cells. These receptors came from a young man in good health.

This chain links TRBV7-6 with TRBJ2-2, with D perhaps matching TRBD1 (5 bases). Germline V gives CDR1 SGHVS, CDR2 FNYEAQ. Between the trimmed V and J ends, which lost 3 bases and 1 base, there was a span of 15 bases. This CDR3 has 17 amino acids. This chain's CDR3 is CASSLSQGKQNTGELFF. Written as DNA, the CDR3 is TGTGCCAGCAGCTTGTCCCAGGGAAAACAGAACACCGGGGAGCTGTTTTTT. The whole variable domain, filled in from reference TRBV7-6 and TRBJ2-2, reads GAGVSQSPRYKVTKRGQDVALRCDPISGHVSLYWYRQALGQGPEFLTYFNYEAQQDKSGLPNDRFSAERPEGSISTLTIQRTEQRDSAMYRCASSLSQGKQNTGELFFGEGSRLTVL.

In this sample, this clone turned up a few times. V gene TRBV4-2 combines with J gene TRBJ1-5; no clear D. The CDR3 has 13 residues. Germline CDR1 is LGHNA and CDR2 is YNFKEQ. Trimming shortened V by 0 bases and J by 7 bases, and 7 bases separated the two germline ends. DNA for the CDR3: TGTGCCAGCAGCCAAGATAGAGGACAGCCCCAGCATTTT. It yields the protein CASSQDRGQPQHF.

The genes are TRBV28 and TRBJ2-7; a weak D match, TRBD2 (5 bases). The germline CDR1 and CDR2 sequences are MDHEN and SYDVKM. This CDR3 has 12 amino acids. V was cut by 6 bases and J by 3 bases, with 9 bases left in between. The CDR3 nucleotides are TGTGCCAGCAGATTGAGCGGCTACGAGCAGTACTTC. This codes for CASRLSGYEQYF. Supplemented by reference TRBV28 and TRBJ2-7, the full variable domain reads DVKVTQSSRYLVKRTGEKVFLECVQDMDHENMFWYRQDPGLGLRLIYFSYDVKMKEKGDIPEGYSVSREKKERFSLILESASTNQTSMYLCASRLSGYEQYFGPGTRLTVT.

This chain uses TRBV9 with TRBJ2-5; possible D gene TRBD1, 5 bases. Trimming removed 1 base from V and 5 bases from J, with 9 bases in between. Germline V gene lookup returns CDR1 SGDLS and CDR2 YYNGEE. The CDR3 spans 13 residues. The CDR3, as DNA: TGTGCCAGCAGCGTAATGGGGCGTGAGACCCAGTACTTC. Protein product: CASSVMGRETQYF.

This clone was found a few times. This chain uses TRBV14 with TRBJ1-2; D possibly corresponds to TRBD1 (6 bases). There are 14 residues in the CDR3. With 3 bases removed from V and 3 bases from J, the gap between germline ends came to 11 bases. Germline-derived CDR1 and CDR2 are SGHDN and FVKESK. The CDR3 DNA is TGTGCCAGCAGCCATACAGGGTATTACTATGGCTACACCTTC. Amino acids: CASSHTGYYYGYTF. Full variable domain (missing parts from reference TRBV14 and TRBJ1-2): EAGVTQFPSHSVIEKGQTVTLRCDPISGHDNLYWYRRVMGKEIKFLLHFVKESKQDESGMPNNRFLAERTGGTYSTLKVQPAELEDSGVYFCASSHTGYYYGYTFGSGTRLTVV.

This clone has just a few counts. CDR3 sequence: CASSHLIRSGANVLTF. The CDR3 region has the DNA TGCGCCAGCAGCCATCTTATCCGTTCTGGGGCCAACGTCCTGACTTTC. V usage is TRBV4-3 and J usage is TRBJ2-6; D is ambiguous. The CDR3 extends over 16 amino acids. Between the trimmed V and J ends, which lost 3 bases and 1 base, there was a span of 10 bases. The germline gives CDR1 LGHNA, CDR2 YSLEER.

The chain employs TRBV6-4 and TRBJ2-7; D perhaps matches TRBD2 (5 bases). In germline, CDR1 is MRHNA, CDR2 SNTAGT. Deletions cut 7 bases from V and 3 bases from J, with 13 bases between. The CDR3 length is 13 residues. CDR3 DNA sequence: TGTGCCAGCATTCGGAGGAGGTTCTACGAGCAGTACTTC. Encoded protein: CASIRRRFYEQYF.

This clone turned up a few times. The gene calls are TRBV30 and TRBJ1-2; tentative D call: TRBD1 (5 bases). The germline V gene has CDR1 GTSNPN and CDR2 SVGIG (reference sequence). With 3 bases removed from V and 0 bases from J, the gap between germline ends came to 11 bases. The CDR3 extends over 14 amino acids. The CDR3 coding sequence is TGTGCCTGGAGGATACAGGTTCCTAACTATGGCTACACCTTC. The encoded protein is CAWRIQVPNYGYTF.

This clone was detected only a few times. The rearrangement links TRBV7-2 to TRBJ2-7, with TRBD1 as a possible D gene (6 bases). Germline CDR1 is SGHTA and CDR2 is FQGNSA. The CDR3 length is 14 residues. Trimming left V 6 bases short and J 6 bases short, with 18 bases between. This CDR3 reads CASRVGAGDREQYF. In DNA form, the CDR3 reads TGTGCCAGCAGGGTAGGGGCAGGGGATCGCGAGCAGTACTTC.

V usage is TRBV14 and J usage is TRBJ2-1, with TRBD2 matching 8 bases. V shed 5 bases and J 10 bases; nucleotides not matched to a gene: 1. This CDR3 is built from 11 residues. Germline assignment: CDR1 SGHDN and CDR2 FVKESK. CDR3: CASSGGGEQFF. The CDR3 DNA is TGTGCCAGCAGCGGCGGGGGGGAGCAGTTCTTC.

The chain recombines TRBV30 with TRBJ2-7; 10 positions match TRBD1. The V gene end was trimmed by 4 bases and the J gene end by 6 bases; junction bases not matched to a gene: 6. This CDR3 region has 13 residues. Germline V gene lookup returns CDR1 GTSNPN and CDR2 SVGIG (reference sequence). CDR3 residues: CAWTYRTGGEQYF. The CDR3 DNA is TGTGCCTGGACCTATAGGACAGGGGGCGAGCAGTACTTC.

This clone was counted only a few times. CDR3 region: CASTSRLDEAFF. CDR3 coding DNA: TGTGCCAGTACTTCCAGACTAGATGAAGCTTTCTTT. The chain is built from TRBV19 and TRBJ1-1; the D is unclear. In germline, CDR1 is LNHDA, CDR2 SQIVND (reference sequence). This CDR3 has 12 residues. Trimming cost V 7 bases and J 7 bases, with 13 bases left between them.

This clone was seen only once. The chain combines TRBV6-5 with TRBJ2-7, with TRBD1 matching 8 bases. Germline CDR1 reads MNHEY; CDR2 reads SVGAGI. This CDR3 has 12 amino acids. The V gene end was trimmed by 8 bases and the J gene end by 2 bases; junction bases not matched to a gene: 2. CDR3 sequence: CASGTGPYEQYF. The CDR3 nucleotides read TGTGCCAGCGGGACAGGTCCCTACGAGCAGTACTTC.

There are a few counts of this clone. The chain uses TRBV7-9 and TRBJ1-5; D is unresolved. V lost 4 bases and J lost 15, with 13 bases in between. The germline CDR1 and CDR2 sequences are SEHNR and FQNEAQ (reference sequence). This CDR3 is built from 11 residues. CDR3 loop: CASSSGYQRHF. The CDR3 nucleotides are TGTGCCAGCAGCTCGGGGTACCAGAGGCATTTT.

This clone has only a few counts. The V gene is TRBV5-1, the J gene TRBJ1-1; 7 bases match TRBD1. The germline V gene has CDR1 SGHRS and CDR2 YFSETQ. This CDR3 has 13 amino acids. Germline trimming cut 2 bases from V and 4 bases from J; bases unmatched to any gene: 2. CDR3 in amino acids: CASSLQGFTEAFF. The DNA of the CDR3 is TGCGCCAGCAGCTTACAGGGGTTCACTGAAGCTTTCTTT. The variable domain in full, completed from reference TRBV5-1 and TRBJ1-1, reads KAGVTQTPRYLIKTRGQQVTLSCSPISGHRSVSWYQQTPGQGLQFLFEYFSETQRNKGNFPGRFSGRQFSNSRSEMNVSTLELGDSALYLCASSLQGFTEAFFGQGTRLTVV.

A remark on this clone: Different DNA sequences within this sample yield the same CDR3. This chain uses TRBV7-9 with TRBJ1-2; 7 bases are a match to TRBD1. V lost 6 bases, J lost 2 bases, and 6 bases stayed unmatched. Germline V lookup: CDR1 SEHNR, CDR2 FQNEAQ (reference sequence). The CDR3 covers 14 residues. In DNA, the CDR3 is TGTGCCAGCAGTCCCGGGACAGCGAACTATGGCTACACCTTC. Its protein product is CASSPGTANYGYTF.